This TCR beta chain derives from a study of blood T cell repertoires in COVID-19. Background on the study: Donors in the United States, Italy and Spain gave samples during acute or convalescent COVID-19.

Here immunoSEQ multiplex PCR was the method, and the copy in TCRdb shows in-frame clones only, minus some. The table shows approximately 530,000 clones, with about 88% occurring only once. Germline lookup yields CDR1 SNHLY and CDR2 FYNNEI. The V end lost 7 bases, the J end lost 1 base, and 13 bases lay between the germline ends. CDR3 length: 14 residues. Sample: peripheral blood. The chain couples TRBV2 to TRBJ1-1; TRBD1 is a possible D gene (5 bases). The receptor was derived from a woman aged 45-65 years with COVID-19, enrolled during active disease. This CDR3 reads CASTGGTGNTEAFF. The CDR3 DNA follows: TGTGCCAGCACCGGGGGGACGGGGAACACTGAAGCTTTCTTT. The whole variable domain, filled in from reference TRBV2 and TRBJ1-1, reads EPEVTQTPSHQVTQMGQEVILRCVPISNHLYFYWYRQILGQKVEFLVSFYNNEISEKSEIFDDQFSVERPDGSNFTLKIRSTKLEDSAMYFCASTGGTGNTEAFFGQGTRLTVV.